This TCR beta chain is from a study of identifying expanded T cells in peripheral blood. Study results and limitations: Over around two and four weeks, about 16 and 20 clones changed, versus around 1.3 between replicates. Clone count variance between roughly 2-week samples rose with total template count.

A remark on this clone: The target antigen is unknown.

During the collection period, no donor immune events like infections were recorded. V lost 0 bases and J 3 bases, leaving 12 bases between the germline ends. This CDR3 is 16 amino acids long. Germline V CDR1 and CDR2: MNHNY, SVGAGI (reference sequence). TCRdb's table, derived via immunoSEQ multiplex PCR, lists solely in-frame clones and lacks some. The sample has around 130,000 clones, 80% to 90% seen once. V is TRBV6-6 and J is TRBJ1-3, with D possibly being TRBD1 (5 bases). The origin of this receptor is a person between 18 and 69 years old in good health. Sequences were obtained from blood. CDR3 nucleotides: TGTGCCAGCAGTTACTCGAGGGCAGGACATGGAAACACCATATATTTT. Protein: CASSYSRAGHGNTIYF.